What follows are 6 T cell receptor beta chains derived from one specimen sequenced in a study of response to subunit inactivated influenza vaccine. One entry per CDR3 protein, called by TCRdb with MiXCR from the RT-PCR reads. The profile shows about 240,000 distinct CDR3 sequences, over 9% of them singletons. This material consisted of non-naive T cells sorted from PBMCs, taken 14 to 15 days before vaccination. The source is a man aged 50 to 59 who received an inactivated influenza vaccine.

The table lists this clonotype with a few counts. V and J are TRBV20-1 and TRBJ1-2, with D possibly being TRBD1 (6 bases). Trimming took off 2 bases at V and 3 bases at J, with 13 bases between the two ends. The germline gives CDR1 DFQATT, CDR2 SNEGSKA (reference sequence). The CDR3 totals 14 residues. The CDR3 is CSARLRGGDYGYTF. In nucleotides, the CDR3 is TGCAGTGCTAGACTCCGAGGGGGGGACTATGGCTACACCTTC.

Many counts were recorded for this clonotype. The chain carries TRBV6-5 and TRBJ2-1; the match to TRBD2 covers 10 bases. The V and J ends lost 0 bases and 5 bases, in that order; junction bases with no gene match: 10. The CDR3 sequence is 18 residues long. The germline CDR1 and CDR2 sequences are MNHEY and SVGAGI. The CDR3 nucleotides are TGTGCCAGCAGTTACTCGATGGTAGCGGGAGGACCCCACAATGAGCAGTTCTTC. This translates into CASSYSMVAGGPHNEQFF.

This chain joins TRBV5-1 and TRBJ2-5, with D tentatively TRBD2 (6 bases). V lost 4 bases and J lost 3, with 16 bases in between. CDR1 is SGHRS and CDR2 is YFSETQ in the germline V gene. This CDR3 comprises 15 residues. CDR3: CASSRSGRVEETQYF. The CDR3, as DNA: TGCGCCAGCAGCCGCAGCGGGCGAGTAGAAGAGACCCAGTACTTC.

This clonotype was found a few times. The chain uses TRBV5-1 and TRBJ2-1, with 9 positions matching TRBD2. V dropped 1 base and J dropped 8; count of bases not matched to a gene: 7. The CDR3 loop spans 15 amino acids. From germline, CDR1 is SGHRS and CDR2 YFSETQ. CDR3 in amino acids: CASSLTAGGRDEQFF. DNA for the CDR3: TGCGCCAGCAGCTTGACGGCGGGGGGGCGGGATGAGCAGTTCTTC. Supplemented by reference TRBV5-1 and TRBJ2-1, the full variable domain reads KAGVTQTPRYLIKTRGQQVTLSCSPISGHRSVSWYQQTPGQGLQFLFEYFSETQRNKGNFPGRFSGRQFSNSRSEMNVSTLELGDSALYLCASSLTAGGRDEQFFGPGTRLTVL.

This clonotype appeared a few times. V is TRBV4-1 and J is TRBJ2-1; D unresolved. Trimming shortened V by 0 bases and J by 4 bases, and 7 bases separated the two germline ends. This CDR3 region has 14 residues. From germline, CDR1 is MGHRA and CDR2 YSYEKL. CDR3 DNA: TGCGCCAGCAGCCAAGATTGGAGATACAATGAGCAGTTCTTC. Protein sequence: CASSQDWRYNEQFF.

The CDR3 nucleotides read TGCGCCAGCAGCGCGGGACAGCCTCACGGAGGATACAATGAGCAGTTCTTC. Protein sequence: CASSAGQPHGGYNEQFF. The gene calls are TRBV4-1 and TRBJ2-1; weak D call: TRBD1 (7 bases). V lost 5 bases to trimming and J lost 4 bases, with 21 bases between them. The CDR3 runs 17 residues. Germline CDR1 reads MGHRA; CDR2 reads YSYEKL.